Described below is a single T cell receptor (beta chain) sequence and its context. Method: immunoSEQ multiplex PCR; TCRdb's copy keeps in-frame clones and lacks some. The sample shows 70,000 or so clones, more than 70% of them seen only once. There are 18 residues in the CDR3. J gave up 1 base and V 3 bases, and 10 bases lay outside the gene matches. CDR1 is SGHTA, CDR2 FQGNSA, per germline. These data belong to a study of OX40 agonist ivuxolimab in advanced cancers. The receptor was derived from an adult with an advanced solid tumor such as melanoma, head and neck, liver or kidney cancer. Material: CD4+ or CD8+ T cells sorted from blood, obtained in a trial of the OX40 agonist ivuxolimab. The chain combines TRBV7-2 with TRBJ2-1, with 9 nucleotides matching TRBD2. As DNA, the CDR3 is TGTGCCAGCAGCTTCCGTAATAGCGGGAGTAGTTCCTACAATGAGCAGTTCTTC. This encodes CASSFRNSGSSSYNEQFF.